The clone carrying this T cell receptor (beta chain) appeared a few times. Antigen unknown. Expressed TCRB transcripts were sequenced after all isolated RNA was converted to cDNA. Sequencing used immunoSEQ multiplex PCR; TCRdb keeps in-frame clones, though not all of them. Of hundreds of thousands of clones listed, about 14% are singletons. In all sorted populations, purity surpassed 95%. J gave up 7 bases and V 0 bases, and 5 bases lay outside the gene matches. The CDR3 contains 15 residues. CDR1 and CDR2 (germline): SGDLS, YYNGEE. These data originate in a study of beta chain features in type 1 diabetes. Broader study findings: More deletions and fewer insertions at VDJ junctions were seen in type 1 diabetes patients.

Sequenced sample: naive CD4+ T cells from blood. This rearrangement joins TRBV9 to TRBJ2-2; 8 positions match TRBD2. This receptor was identified in a man aged 18 to 35 in good health. DNA of the CDR3: TGTGCCAGCAGCGTAGCGGCGGGGGGAATCGGGGAGCTGTTTTTT. Its translation: CASSVAAGGIGELFF.